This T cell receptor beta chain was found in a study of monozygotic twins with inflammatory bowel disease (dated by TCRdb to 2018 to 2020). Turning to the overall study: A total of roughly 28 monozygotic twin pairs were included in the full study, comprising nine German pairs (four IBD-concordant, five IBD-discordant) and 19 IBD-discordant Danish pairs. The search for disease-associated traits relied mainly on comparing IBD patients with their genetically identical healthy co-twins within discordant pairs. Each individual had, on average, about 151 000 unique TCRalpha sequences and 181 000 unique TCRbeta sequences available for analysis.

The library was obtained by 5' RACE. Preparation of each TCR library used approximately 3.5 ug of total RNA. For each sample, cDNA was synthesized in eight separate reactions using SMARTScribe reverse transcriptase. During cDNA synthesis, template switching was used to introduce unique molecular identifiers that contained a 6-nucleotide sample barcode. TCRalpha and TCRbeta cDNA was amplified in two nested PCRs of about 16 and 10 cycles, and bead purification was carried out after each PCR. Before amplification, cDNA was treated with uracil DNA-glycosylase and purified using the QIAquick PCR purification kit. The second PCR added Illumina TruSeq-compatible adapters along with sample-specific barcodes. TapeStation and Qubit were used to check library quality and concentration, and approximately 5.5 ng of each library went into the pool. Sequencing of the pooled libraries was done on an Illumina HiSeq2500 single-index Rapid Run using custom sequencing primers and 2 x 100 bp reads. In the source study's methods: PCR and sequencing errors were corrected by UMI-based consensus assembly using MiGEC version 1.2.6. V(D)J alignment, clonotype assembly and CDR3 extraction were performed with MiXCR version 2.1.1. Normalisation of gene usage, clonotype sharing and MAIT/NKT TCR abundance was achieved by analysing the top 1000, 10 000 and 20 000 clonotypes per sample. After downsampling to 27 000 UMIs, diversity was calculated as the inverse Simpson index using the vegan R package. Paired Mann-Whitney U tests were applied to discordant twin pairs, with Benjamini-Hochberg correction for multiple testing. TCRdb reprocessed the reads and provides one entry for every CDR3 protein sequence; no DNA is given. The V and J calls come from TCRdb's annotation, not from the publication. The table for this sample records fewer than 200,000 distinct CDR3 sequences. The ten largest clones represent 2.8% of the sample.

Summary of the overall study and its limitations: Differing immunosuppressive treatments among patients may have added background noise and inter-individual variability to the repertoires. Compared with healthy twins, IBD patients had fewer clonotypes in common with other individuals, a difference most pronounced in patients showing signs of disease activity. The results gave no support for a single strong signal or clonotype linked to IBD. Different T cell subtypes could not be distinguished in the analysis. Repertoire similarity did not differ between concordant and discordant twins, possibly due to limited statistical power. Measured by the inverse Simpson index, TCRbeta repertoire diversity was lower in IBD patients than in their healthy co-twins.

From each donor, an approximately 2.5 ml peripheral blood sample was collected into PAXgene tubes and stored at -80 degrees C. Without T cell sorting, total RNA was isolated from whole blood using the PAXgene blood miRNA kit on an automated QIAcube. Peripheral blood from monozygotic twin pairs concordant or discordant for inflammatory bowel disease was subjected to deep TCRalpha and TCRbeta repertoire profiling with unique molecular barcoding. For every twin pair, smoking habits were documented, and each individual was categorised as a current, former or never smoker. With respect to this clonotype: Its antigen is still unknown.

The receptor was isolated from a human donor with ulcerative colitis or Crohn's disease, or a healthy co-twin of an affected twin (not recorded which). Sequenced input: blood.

This receptor carries the CDR3 CATSTLLETGGYGYTF. Rearrangement joined TRBV24-1 to TRBJ1-2; with no DNA, the TCRdb D assignment of TRBD1 cannot be verified. CDR1 is given as KGHDR and CDR2 as SFDVKD, both from the germline V gene. Its CDR3 holds 16 amino acids, cysteine through phenylalanine. No DNA sequence is on record.